This T cell receptor beta chain appears in the sequencing data of a study of shared clonotypes between healthy human individuals. Clones were read by immunoSEQ multiplex PCR, and TCRdb kept only the in-frame ones, dropping some. Among 2 million to 3 million clones, more than 80% were seen once, and the ten largest hold over 0.12%. V was cut by 5 bases and J by 8 bases, with 9 bases left in between. Germline V gene data show CDR1 as MNHEY and CDR2 as SVGAGI. The CDR3 extends over 11 amino acids. In regard to this clone: Within the sample, other DNA sequences also encode this same CDR3.

All donors were Caucasian adults living in Nashville, Tennessee. Sample: naive CD4+ T cells sorted from blood. Subset meaning: CD45RA+ positively selected. The chain combines TRBV6-5 with TRBJ1-2, with no clear D. This sequence was found in a man between 18 and 29 years old in good health. The CDR3 loop reads CASSPGTGYTF. The CDR3 nucleotides read TGTGCCAGCAGTCCAGGTACCGGCTACACCTTC.